Only a few counts were recorded for the clone carrying this TCR beta chain. Its antigen is currently unknown. The data were taken from a study of beta chain features in type 1 diabetes. Whole-study results and caveats: Naive, central memory and regulatory TCRB repertoires appeared more similar among patients than healthy donors. Over-representation of high TCR-expressing cells was a possible consequence of cDNA sequencing. Moderately but significantly shorter TCRB CDR3s were found in Type 1 diabetes patients in all four CD4+ subsets.

Each sorted population was over 95% pure. The study reverse transcribed the entire isolated RNA, so it sequenced expressed TCRB transcripts. Assay: immunoSEQ multiplex PCR; the TCRdb copy retains only in-frame clones and omits some. The table includes about 170,000 clones, roughly 8% detected once. V shed 2 bases and J shed 8 bases, with 21 bases lying between them. The CDR3 loop spans 17 amino acids. Germline V gene data show CDR1 as LGHNA and CDR2 as YNFKEQ. This clonotype originated in a man in his late teens or twenties with type 1 diabetes. Material: central memory CD4+ T cells from blood. The rearrangement joins TRBV4-2 to TRBJ1-4; D call uncertain. CDR3 in amino acids: CASSQSGLNAGSEKLFF. CDR3 bases: TGTGCCAGCAGCCAATCCGGACTTAACGCAGGATCAGAAAAACTGTTTTTT.